The 27 T cell receptor beta chains in this list originate from one sample, sequenced in a study of Tregs in tolerant kidney transplant recipients. Only in-frame clones appear in the TCRdb table, and some are missing; sequencing was by immunoSEQ multiplex PCR. The table shows some 110,000 clones, with roughly nine tenths occurring only once. The sample taken for sequencing was CD4+ T cells from blood. Receptors were obtained from a human donor in good health.

The CDR3 reads CATSPRNSGGSYNEQFF. The DNA of the CDR3 is TGTGCCACCAGCCCCCGGAATAGCGGGGGCTCCTACAATGAGCAGTTCTTC. The chain employs TRBV15 and TRBJ2-1; 9 nucleotides match TRBD2. Germline trimming cut 5 bases from V and 0 bases from J; bases unmatched to any gene: 8. The CDR3 spans 17 residues. Germline V gives CDR1 LNHNV, CDR2 YYDKDF (reference sequence).

The chain combines TRBV30 with TRBJ2-2, with D perhaps matching TRBD1 (6 bases). Germline V CDR1 and CDR2: GTSNPN, SVGIG (reference sequence). This CDR3 comprises 14 residues. The V end was cut by 3 bases, the J end by 4 bases, with 12 bases between. The CDR3 DNA reads TGTGCCTGGAGCCCGGGACACCTCACCGGGGAGCTGTTTTTT. It specifies CAWSPGHLTGELFF.

The chain is built from TRBV2 and TRBJ1-4; no definite D call. This CDR3 is built from 14 residues. V was trimmed by 3 bases and J by 2 bases, leaving 7 bases between them. The V gene's germline CDR1 is SNHLY and CDR2 FYNNEI. Here the CDR3 reads CASSDGRTNEKLFF. The CDR3 region has the DNA TGTGCCAGCAGTGATGGGCGGACTAATGAAAAACTGTTTTTT.

The CDR3 sequence is CAWKSRPSSGELFF. The DNA for the CDR3 is TGTGCCTGGAAATCCAGGCCCTCGAGCGGGGAGCTGTTTTTT. The chain carries TRBV30 and TRBJ2-2; the D is unclear. CDR3 size: 14 residues. The V and J ends lost 4 bases and 7 bases respectively, with 16 bases between them. Germline CDR1 reads GTSNPN; CDR2 reads SVGIG (reference sequence). Variable domain in full (rest from reference TRBV30 and TRBJ2-2): SQTIHQWPATLVQPVGSPLSLECTVEGTSNPNLYWYRQAAGRGLQLLFYSVGIGQISSEVPQNLSASRPQDRQFILSSKKLLLSDSGFYLCAWKSRPSSGELFFGEGSRLTVL.

The chain couples TRBV5-5 to TRBJ1-2, with 9 positions matching TRBD1. The V gene end was trimmed by 1 base and the J gene end by 4 bases; junction bases not matched to a gene: 8. This CDR3 spans 16 amino acids. Looked up from germline, CDR1 is SGHKS and CDR2 is YYEKEE (reference sequence). In nucleotides, the CDR3 is TGTGCCAGCAGCTTGTTGACAGGGGGTCGTAGCTATGGCTACACCTTC. Translating gives CASSLLTGGRSYGYTF.

This clone was found once. The chain is built from TRBV11-3 and TRBJ2-1, with a tentative D call TRBD2 (5 bases). V was cut by 5 bases and J by 0 bases, with 14 bases left in between. CDR1 SGHNT and CDR2 YENEEA come from the germline V gene. There are 16 residues in the CDR3. CDR3 amino acids: CASSPRTSSSYNEQFF. The CDR3 coding sequence is TGTGCCAGCAGCCCCCGGACTTCCTCCTCCTACAATGAGCAGTTCTTC.

This clone was counted once. The gene calls are TRBV5-5 and TRBJ1-1; 7 bases are a match to TRBD1. Germline CDR1 and CDR2: SGHKS and YYEKEE (reference sequence). Unmatched junction bases numbered 10, after V lost 0 bases and J lost 5 bases. The CDR3 has 16 amino acids. The CDR3 DNA is TGTGCCAGCAGCTTGGTAGCAGGGGGGACGAAGACTGAAGCTTTCTTT. Translated: CASSLVAGGTKTEAFF. Full variable domain (remainder filled in from reference TRBV5-5 and TRBJ1-1): DAGVTQSPTHLIKTRGQQVTLRCSPISGHKSVSWYQQVLGQGPQFIFQYYEKEERGRGNFPDRFSARQFPNYSSELNVNALLLGDSALYLCASSLVAGGTKTEAFFGQGTRLTVV.

The J gene is TRBJ2-3, the V gene TRBV9; TRBD2 agrees at 14 bases. The CDR3 consists of 18 residues. The junction had 5 bases not matched to a gene; V was cut back by 2 bases and J by 0 bases. Germline V gene lookup returns CDR1 SGDLS and CDR2 YYNGEE. CDR3 in amino acids: CASSVRTSGRPSTDTQYF. CDR3 nucleotides: TGTGCCAGCAGCGTCAGGACTAGCGGGAGGCCGAGCACAGATACGCAGTATTTT.

V is TRBV19 and J is TRBJ2-7; maybe TRBD1 (6 bases). Germline CDR1 LNHDA, CDR2 SQIVND (reference sequence). Deletions cut 3 bases from V and 1 base from J, with 13 bases between. This CDR3 is built from 15 residues. CDR3 sequence: CASSMNRAQSYEQYF. In nucleotides, the CDR3 is TGTGCCAGTAGTATGAACAGGGCACAATCCTACGAGCAGTACTTC.

V gene TRBV18 combines with J gene TRBJ2-7; D not resolved. The length of the CDR3 is 15 residues. The germline CDR1 and CDR2 sequences are KGHSH and LQKENI. V shed 3 bases and J shed 0 bases, with 12 bases lying between them. The CDR3 DNA follows: TGTGCCAGCTCACCCCCGAGTCGGGCCTCCTACGAGCAGTACTTC. This translates into CASSPPSRASYEQYF.

This chain joins TRBV6-1 and TRBJ2-6; D call uncertain. CDR1 and CDR2 from the germline V gene are MNHNS and SASEGT. The CDR3 contains 12 residues. V shed 6 bases and J shed 2 bases, with 2 bases lying between them. The CDR3 sequence is CASRPGANVLTF. The CDR3 coding sequence is TGTGCCAGCAGGCCTGGGGCCAACGTCCTGACTTTC.

This chain links TRBV18 with TRBJ2-3, with a possible D match to TRBD2 (5 bases). V was trimmed by 3 bases and J by 0 bases, leaving 10 bases between them. Germline assignment: CDR1 KGHSH and CDR2 LQKENI. The CDR3 covers 15 residues. CDR3 loop: CASSPRAGSTDTQYF. CDR3 DNA sequence: TGTGCCAGCTCACCCCGGGCGGGTAGCACAGATACGCAGTATTTT.

The V and J genes are TRBV30 and TRBJ1-4, with TRBD1 identical over 8 bases. The CDR3 runs to 12 residues. The V gene's germline CDR1 is GTSNPN and CDR2 SVGIG (reference sequence). Germline trimming cut 8 bases from V and 8 bases from J; bases unmatched to any gene: 7. CDR3 sequence reads: CAGRDRGEKLFF. Written as DNA, the CDR3 is TGTGCCGGACGAGACAGGGGCGAAAAACTGTTTTTT.

This chain links TRBV18 with TRBJ2-3; 7 nucleotides agree with TRBD1. Germline V gene data show CDR1 as KGHSH and CDR2 as LQKENI. The V segment lost 1 base and the J segment 0 bases; nucleotides outside the gene matches: 7. CDR3 length equals 17 residues. This CDR3 reads CASSPRTGTTSTDTQYF. CDR3 DNA: TGTGCCAGCTCACCACGGACAGGTACCACTAGCACAGATACGCAGTATTTT.

V and J are TRBV19 and TRBJ1-5; possible D gene TRBD1, 5 bases. This CDR3 comprises 16 residues. CDR1 is LNHDA, CDR2 SQIVND, per germline (reference sequence). Trimming stripped 1 base from V and 4 bases from J, with 14 bases between. CDR3 DNA sequence: TGTGCCAGTAGTATAGCTTCGGCCAGGGATAATCAGCCCCAGCATTTT. This gives the protein CASSIASARDNQPQHF.

The chain employs TRBV6-4 and TRBJ1-1; a possible D gene is TRBD1 (5 bases). The CDR3 contains 12 residues. Per germline, CDR1 MRHNA and CDR2 SNTAGT. V lost 5 bases and J 5 bases, leaving 9 bases between the germline ends. Here the CDR3 reads CASSSGGTEAFF. Here the CDR3 DNA reads TGTGCCAGCAGTTCGGGGGGAACTGAAGCTTTCTTT.

The chain links TRBV11-3 to TRBJ2-7; TRBD2 agrees at 7 bases. The CDR3 runs to 15 residues. CDR1 and CDR2 from the germline V gene are SGHNT and YENEEA. The ends lost 3 bases at V and 1 base at J; junction bases unmatched: 6. CDR3 nucleotide sequence: TGTGCCAGCAGCTTCCTTAGCGGGTCTTCCTACGAGCAGTACTTC. Its protein is CASSFLSGSSYEQYF.

This chain links TRBV29-1 with TRBJ2-3; perhaps TRBD2 as D (5 bases). Per germline, CDR1 SQVTM and CDR2 ANQGSEA. This CDR3 spans 13 amino acids. V lost 2 bases to trimming and J lost 4 bases, with 10 bases between them. This CDR3 reads CSVERGFADTQYF. Written as DNA, the CDR3 is TGCAGCGTTGAAAGAGGGTTCGCAGATACGCAGTATTTT.

The chain combines TRBV19 with TRBJ2-7; 13 bases align to TRBD2. CDR3 length equals 15 residues. After removal of 5 bases from V and 3 bases from J, the junction contained 4 bases not matched to a gene. Germline V lookup: CDR1 LNHDA, CDR2 SQIVND (reference sequence). The CDR3 sequence is CASSPGLAGVYEQYF. CDR3 coding DNA: TGTGCCAGTAGTCCAGGACTAGCGGGGGTCTACGAGCAGTACTTC.

This chain uses TRBV4-1 with TRBJ2-1, with TRBD2 matching 7 bases. From germline, CDR1 is MGHRA and CDR2 YSYEKL. V lost 1 base and J lost 4; bases outside the gene matches: 10. The length of the CDR3 is 17 residues. The CDR3 DNA reads as TGCGCCAGCAGCCAAGTCGGGGGGAGGACGCGATACAATGAGCAGTTCTTC. Residues: CASSQVGGRTRYNEQFF.

This clone appeared a single time. The CDR3: CASSLDPSGNTIYF. CDR3 bases: TGCGCCAGCAGCTTGGACCCTTCTGGAAACACCATATATTTT. The chain couples TRBV5-1 to TRBJ1-3; D is ambiguous. Trimming took off 0 bases at V and 1 base at J, with 5 bases between the two ends. This CDR3 has 14 residues. Germline V CDR1 and CDR2: SGHRS, YFSETQ.

This clone was detected only once. The chain is built from TRBV7-9 and TRBJ2-1; tentatively, D is TRBD1 or TRBD2 (6 bases each). Germline V lookup: CDR1 SEHNR, CDR2 FQNEAQ (reference sequence). This CDR3 is 18 amino acids long. The germline V and J ends were trimmed by 5 bases and 2 bases, with 22 bases remaining between them. CDR3 protein: CASSRGGSEAKPYNEQFF. Here the CDR3 DNA reads TGTGCCAGCAGCCGAGGGGGGAGCGAAGCCAAACCCTACAATGAGCAGTTCTTC.

The J gene is TRBJ1-1, the V gene TRBV5-6; D not certain. In germline, CDR1 is SGHDT, CDR2 YYEEEE. This CDR3 has 16 amino acids. Trimming took off 0 bases at V and 1 base at J, with 13 bases between the two ends. DNA of the CDR3: TGTGCCAGCAGCTTGGAAGCAGGCCCACCGAACACTGAAGCTTTCTTT. Translating gives CASSLEAGPPNTEAFF.

The J gene is TRBJ1-1, the V gene TRBV14; unclear D gene. The CDR3 extends over 12 amino acids. The V and J ends lost 4 bases and 3 bases respectively, with 6 bases between them. Germline V gives CDR1 SGHDN, CDR2 FVKESK. The CDR3 spells CASSPVHTEAFF. The CDR3 nucleotides read TGTGCCAGCAGCCCTGTCCACACTGAAGCTTTCTTT.

Only a few counts were recorded for this clone. CDR3 DNA sequence: TGTGCCAGCAGGAGGGACAGGGGAAATGGCTACACCTTC. Protein product: CASRRDRGNGYTF. The chain has TRBV27 and TRBJ1-2; 10 nucleotides line up with TRBD1. This CDR3 has 13 residues. V shed 6 bases, J shed 6 bases, and the junction held 4 bases outside the gene matches. CDR1 MNHEY and CDR2 SMNVEV come from the germline V gene (reference sequence).

The V gene is TRBV18, the J gene TRBJ1-1; tentative D call: TRBD1 (6 bases). This CDR3 has 14 amino acids. Germline assignment: CDR1 KGHSH and CDR2 LQKENI. The V end lost 6 bases, the J end lost 3 bases, and 14 bases lay between the germline ends. CDR3 loop: CASSLYSGDTEAFF. The CDR3, as DNA: TGTGCCAGCTCTCTATATTCAGGGGACACTGAAGCTTTCTTT.

V and J are TRBV9 and TRBJ2-3; D is possibly TRBD2 (6 bases). The CDR3 sequence is 14 residues long. Deletions cut 2 bases from V and 5 bases from J, with 12 bases between. Germline values: CDR1 SGDLS, CDR2 YYNGEE. The CDR3 DNA sequence: TGTGCCAGCAGCGTTCTATGGGGAGGAGATACGCAGTATTTT. Amino acid sequence: CASSVLWGGDTQYF.